What follows describes a single TCR beta chain. Antigen unknown. This record belongs to a study of PD-1 blockade in classical Hodgkin lymphoma. Study-wide findings and caveats: Any patient who commenced nivolumab under 1 year after ASCT was excluded. It was reported that newly diagnosed patients had less baseline TCR diversity than healthy donors.

Trimming removed 1 base from V and 2 bases from J; junction bases left unmatched: 0. The CDR3 length is 15 residues. CDR1 and CDR2 (germline): SEHNR, FQNEAQ (reference sequence). Data came from immunoSEQ multiplex PCR; TCRdb stores just in-frame clones and leaves some out. The sample includes approximately 27,000 clones, more than 75% of them seen just once. After autologous stem cell transplantation all patients relapsed, and prior brentuximab vedotin exposure differed between cohorts. Sequenced material: peripheral blood mononuclear cells (PBMCs), taken at baseline. The TCR sequence derives from a human donor with classical Hodgkin lymphoma. The chain carries TRBV7-9 and TRBJ2-1, with 9 bases lining up with TRBD2. The CDR3 here is CASSLERGAYNEQFF. In DNA, the CDR3 is TGTGCCAGCAGCTTAGAGCGGGGGGCCTACAATGAGCAGTTCTTC.